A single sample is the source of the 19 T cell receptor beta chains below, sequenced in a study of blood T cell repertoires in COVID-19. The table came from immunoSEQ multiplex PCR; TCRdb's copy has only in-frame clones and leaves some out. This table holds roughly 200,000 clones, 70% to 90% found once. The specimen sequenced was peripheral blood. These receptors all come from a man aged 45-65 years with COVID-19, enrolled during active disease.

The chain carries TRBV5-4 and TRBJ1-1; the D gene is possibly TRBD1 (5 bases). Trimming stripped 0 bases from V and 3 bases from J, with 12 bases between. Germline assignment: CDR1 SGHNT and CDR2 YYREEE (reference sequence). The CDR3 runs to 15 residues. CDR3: CASSLEQGGDTEAFF. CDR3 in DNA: TGTGCCAGCAGCTTGGAGCAGGGTGGGGACACTGAAGCTTTCTTT. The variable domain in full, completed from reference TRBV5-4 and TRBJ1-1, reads ETGVTQSPTHLIKTRGQQVTLRCSSQSGHNTVSWYQQALGQGPQFIFQYYREEENGRGNFPPRFSGLQFPNYSSELNVNALELDDSALYLCASSLEQGGDTEAFFGQGTRLTVV.

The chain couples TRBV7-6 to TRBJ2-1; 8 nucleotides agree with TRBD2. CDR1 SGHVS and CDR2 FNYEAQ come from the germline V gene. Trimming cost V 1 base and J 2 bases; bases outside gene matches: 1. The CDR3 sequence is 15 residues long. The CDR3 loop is CASSLVGGAYNEQFF. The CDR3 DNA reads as TGTGCCAGCAGCTTAGTCGGGGGGGCCTACAATGAGCAGTTCTTC.

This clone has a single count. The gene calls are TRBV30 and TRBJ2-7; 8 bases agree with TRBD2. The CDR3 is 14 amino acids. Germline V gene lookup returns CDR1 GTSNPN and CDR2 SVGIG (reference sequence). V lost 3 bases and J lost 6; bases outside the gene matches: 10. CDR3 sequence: CAWRAGGGPAEQYF. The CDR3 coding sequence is TGTGCCTGGAGAGCGGGCGGGGGGCCGGCCGAGCAGTACTTC.

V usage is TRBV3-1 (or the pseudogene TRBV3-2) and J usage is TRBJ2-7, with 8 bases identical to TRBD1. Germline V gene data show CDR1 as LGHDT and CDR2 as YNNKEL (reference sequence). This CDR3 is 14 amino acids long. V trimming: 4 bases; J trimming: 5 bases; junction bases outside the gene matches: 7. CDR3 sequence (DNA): TGTGCCAGCAGCCCCCGGACAGGGCTCAACGAGCAGTACTTC. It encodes CASSPRTGLNEQYF.

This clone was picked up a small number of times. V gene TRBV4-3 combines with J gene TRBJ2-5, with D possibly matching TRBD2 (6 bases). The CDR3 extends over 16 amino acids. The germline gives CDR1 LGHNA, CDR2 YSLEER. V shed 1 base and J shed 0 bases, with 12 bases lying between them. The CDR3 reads CASSQVGGGDQETQYF. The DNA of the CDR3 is TGCGCCAGCAGCCAAGTCGGTGGAGGGGACCAAGAGACCCAGTACTTC.

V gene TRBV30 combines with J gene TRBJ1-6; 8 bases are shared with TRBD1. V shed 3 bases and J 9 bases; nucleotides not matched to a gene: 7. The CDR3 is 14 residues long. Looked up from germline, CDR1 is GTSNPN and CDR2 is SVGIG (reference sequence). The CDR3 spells CAWRQGASGSPLHF. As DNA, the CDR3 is TGTGCCTGGAGGCAGGGGGCGAGTGGTTCACCCCTCCACTTT.

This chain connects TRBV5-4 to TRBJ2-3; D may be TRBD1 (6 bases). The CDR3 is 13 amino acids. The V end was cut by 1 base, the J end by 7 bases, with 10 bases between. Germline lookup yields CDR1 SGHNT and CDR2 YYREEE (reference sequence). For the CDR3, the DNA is TGTGCCAGCAGCTTGCAGGGGACAAATACGCAGTATTTT. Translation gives CASSLQGTNTQYF.

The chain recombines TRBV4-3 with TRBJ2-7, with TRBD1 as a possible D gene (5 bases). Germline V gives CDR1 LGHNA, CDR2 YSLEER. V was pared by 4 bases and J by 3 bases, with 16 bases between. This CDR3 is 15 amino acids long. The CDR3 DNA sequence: TGCGCCAGCAGCCCGAACAGGTTTGCCCTCTACGAGCAGTACTTC. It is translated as CASSPNRFALYEQYF.

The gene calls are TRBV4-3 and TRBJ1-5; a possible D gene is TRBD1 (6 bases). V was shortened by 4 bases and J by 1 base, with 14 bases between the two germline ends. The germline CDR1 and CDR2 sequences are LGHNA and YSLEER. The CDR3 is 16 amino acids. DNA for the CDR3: TGCGCCAGCAGCCCCGGGGGGGGCAGGAGCAATCAGCCCCAGCATTTT. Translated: CASSPGGGRSNQPQHF.

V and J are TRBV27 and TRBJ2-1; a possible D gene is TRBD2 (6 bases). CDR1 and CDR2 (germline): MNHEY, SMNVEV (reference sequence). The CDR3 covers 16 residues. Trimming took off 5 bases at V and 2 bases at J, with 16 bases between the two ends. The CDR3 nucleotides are TGTGCCAGCAGTCGACTTAGCGGAAGTCCCTACAATGAGCAGTTCTTC. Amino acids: CASSRLSGSPYNEQFF.

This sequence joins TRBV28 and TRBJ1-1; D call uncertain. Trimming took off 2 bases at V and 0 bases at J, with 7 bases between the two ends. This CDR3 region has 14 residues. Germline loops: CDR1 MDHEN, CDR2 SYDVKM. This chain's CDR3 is CASSLGLLNTEAFF. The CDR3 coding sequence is TGTGCCAGCAGTTTAGGGCTTTTGAACACTGAAGCTTTCTTT.

Here the CDR3 DNA reads TGCAGCGTTGAAGGTGACAGGGGGCGCGGAGAGACCCAGTACTTC. This translates into CSVEGDRGRGETQYF. The genes are TRBV29-1 and TRBJ2-5, with TRBD1 matching over 10 bases. Germline lookup yields CDR1 SQVTM and CDR2 ANQGSEA. CDR3 length equals 15 residues. V lost 1 base to trimming and J lost 4 bases; unmatched junction nucleotides: 6. The variable domain in full, completed from reference TRBV29-1 and TRBJ2-5, reads SAVISQKPSRDICQRGTSLTIQCQVDSQVTMMFWYRQQPGQSLTLIATANQGSEATYESGFVIDKFPISRPNLTFSTLTVSNMSPEDSSIYLCSVEGDRGRGETQYFGPGTRLLVL.

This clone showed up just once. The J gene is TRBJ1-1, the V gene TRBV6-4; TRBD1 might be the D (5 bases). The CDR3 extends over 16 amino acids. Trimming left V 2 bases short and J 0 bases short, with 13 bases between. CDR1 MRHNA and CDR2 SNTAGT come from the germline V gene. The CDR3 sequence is CASSDGPQAMNTEAFF. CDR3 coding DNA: TGTGCCAGCAGTGACGGTCCACAGGCTATGAACACTGAAGCTTTCTTT.

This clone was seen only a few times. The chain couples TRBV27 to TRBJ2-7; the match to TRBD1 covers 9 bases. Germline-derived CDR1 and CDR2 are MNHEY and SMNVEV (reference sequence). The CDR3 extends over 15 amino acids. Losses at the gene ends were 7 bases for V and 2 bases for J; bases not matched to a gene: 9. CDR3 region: CASNPSGTGTYEQYF. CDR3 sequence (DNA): TGTGCCAGCAACCCATCGGGGACAGGGACCTACGAGCAGTACTTC.

CDR3 protein: CASSAPSKDYEQYF. The DNA of the CDR3 is TGTGCCAGCAGCGCGCCGAGCAAAGACTACGAGCAGTACTTC. J is TRBJ2-7 and V is TRBV7-2; the D is unclear. V lost 5 bases and J lost 3, with 14 bases in between. CDR1 is SGHTA and CDR2 is FQGNSA in the germline V gene. This CDR3 is built from 14 residues.

The CDR3 is CASSSTTGAGNTIYF. Written as DNA, the CDR3 is TGTGCCAGCAGCAGTACCACAGGGGCTGGAAACACCATATATTTT. The chain joins TRBV5-6 to TRBJ1-3; 7 bases match TRBD1. The germline gives CDR1 SGHDT, CDR2 YYEEEE. The trim removed 4 bases at V and 2 bases at J, leaving 6 bases unmatched. The CDR3 extends over 15 amino acids.

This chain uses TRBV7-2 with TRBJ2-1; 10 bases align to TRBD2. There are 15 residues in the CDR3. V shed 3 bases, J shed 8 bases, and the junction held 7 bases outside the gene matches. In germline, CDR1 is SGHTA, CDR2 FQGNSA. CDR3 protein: CASSFKAGGGDEQFF. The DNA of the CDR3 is TGTGCCAGCAGCTTTAAAGCGGGAGGGGGGGATGAGCAGTTCTTC.

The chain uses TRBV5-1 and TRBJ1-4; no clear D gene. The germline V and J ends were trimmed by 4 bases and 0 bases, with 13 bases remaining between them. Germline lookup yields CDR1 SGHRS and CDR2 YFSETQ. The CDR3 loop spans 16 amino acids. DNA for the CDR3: TGCGCCAGCAGCCTCGGAGGTCGGGCAACTAATGAAAAACTGTTTTTT. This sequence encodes CASSLGGRATNEKLFF.

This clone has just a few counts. The CDR3 here is CASSLGLASETQYF. The DNA of the CDR3 is TGCGCCAGCAGCTTGGGACTAGCTAGCGAGACCCAGTACTTC. V usage is TRBV5-1 and J usage is TRBJ2-5; 7 bases align to TRBD2. This CDR3 spans 14 amino acids. CDR1 and CDR2 from the germline V gene are SGHRS and YFSETQ. The V gene end was trimmed by 0 bases and the J gene end by 5 bases; junction bases not matched to a gene: 4.